The 10 T cell receptor beta chains in this list originate from one sample, sequenced in a study of blood T cell repertoires in COVID-19. Method: immunoSEQ multiplex PCR; TCRdb's copy keeps in-frame clones and lacks some. The sample consists of under 95,000 clones, 82% of them appearing once. The specimen was peripheral blood. All receptors come from a man aged 45 to 65 with acute or convalescent COVID-19.

Remarks on this clone: Other DNA sequences in the sample encode the same CDR3. The V gene is TRBV18, the J gene TRBJ1-1, with 7 nucleotides matching TRBD1. CDR1 is KGHSH and CDR2 is LQKENI in the germline V gene. There are 14 residues in the CDR3. After removal of 3 bases from V and 0 bases from J, the junction contained 1 base not matched to a gene. The CDR3 loop is CASSPGQLNTEAFF. DNA for the CDR3: TGTGCCAGCTCACCGGGACAGCTGAACACTGAAGCTTTCTTT. The full variable domain, rest sourced from reference TRBV18 and TRBJ1-1, is NAGVMQNPRHLVRRRGQEARLRCSPMKGHSHVYWYRQLPEEGLKFMVYLQKENIIDESGMPKERFSAEFPKEGPSILRIQQVVRGDSAAYFCASSPGQLNTEAFFGQGTRLTVV.

This clone was picked up one time. The chain is built from TRBV4-1 and TRBJ2-5, with a tentative D call TRBD1 (6 bases). The length of the CDR3 is 14 residues. V was clipped by 3 bases and J by 5 bases, with 13 bases between them. Germline V gene sequence: CDR1 MGHRA, CDR2 YSYEKL. CDR3 sequence reads: CASSHEWGPETQYF. CDR3 DNA: TGCGCCAGCAGCCATGAGTGGGGGCCGGAGACCCAGTACTTC.

The V and J genes are TRBV4-3 and TRBJ2-7, with D tentatively TRBD2 (7 bases). The length of the CDR3 is 15 residues. Germline CDR1 and CDR2: LGHNA and YSLEER. V gave up 6 bases and J gave up 0 bases, with 15 bases separating them. The CDR3 loop is CASSSRGGSSYEQYF. The CDR3 DNA reads TGCGCCAGCAGTTCGAGGGGGGGCAGCTCCTACGAGCAGTACTTC.

The V call is TRBV5-4, the J call TRBJ2-5, with TRBD2 matching 7 bases. This CDR3 comprises 14 residues. With 4 bases clipped from V and 1 base from J, the junction kept 4 bases outside the gene matches. Germline CDR1 reads SGHNT; CDR2 reads YYREEE (reference sequence). This chain's CDR3 is CASSPTSAQETQYF. The CDR3, as DNA: TGTGCCAGCAGCCCTACTAGCGCCCAAGAGACCCAGTACTTC. The full variable domain, with the rest looked up from reference TRBV5-4 and TRBJ2-5, is ETGVTQSPTHLIKTRGQQVTLRCSSQSGHNTVSWYQQALGQGPQFIFQYYREEENGRGNFPPRFSGLQFPNYSSELNVNALELDDSALYLCASSPTSAQETQYFGPGTRLLVL.

This chain connects TRBV7-2 to TRBJ2-7; possible D gene TRBD1, 6 bases. V was clipped by 5 bases and J by 3 bases, with 14 bases between them. Germline V CDR1 and CDR2: SGHTA, FQGNSA. CDR3 length: 14 amino acids. CDR3 in DNA: TGTGCCAGCAGCCCGGACAGAGATAGCTACGAGCAGTACTTC. This codes for CASSPDRDSYEQYF.

This clone has a single count. The gene calls are TRBV3-1 (or the pseudogene TRBV3-2) and TRBJ1-2; D is uncertain. The V end was cut by 1 base, the J end by 7 bases, with 4 bases between. Germline values: CDR1 LGHDT, CDR2 YNNKEL (reference sequence). CDR3 length: 11 residues. The CDR3 here is CASSQARGYTF. The CDR3 DNA reads TGTGCCAGCAGCCAAGCCCGTGGCTACACCTTC.

V gene TRBV4-1 combines with J gene TRBJ2-7; possible D gene TRBD1, 6 bases. The CDR3 runs 14 residues. Germline V gene lookup returns CDR1 MGHRA and CDR2 YSYEKL. Trimming shortened V by 2 bases and J by 0 bases, and 8 bases separated the two germline ends. In DNA form, the CDR3 reads TGCGCCAGCAGCCAACCAGGGGCCTCCTACGAGCAGTACTTC. It yields the protein CASSQPGASYEQYF.

The chain is built from TRBV13 and TRBJ1-4; 8 positions agree with TRBD1. CDR1 and CDR2 (germline): PRHDT, FYEKMQ (reference sequence). The CDR3 spans 14 residues. With V trimmed by 4 bases and J by 7 bases, 5 bases remained unmatched. The CDR3 DNA sequence: TGTGCCAGCAGCTCACAGGGGGAGGGTGAAAAACTGTTTTTT. Its translation: CASSSQGEGEKLFF.

This rearrangement joins TRBV6-6 to TRBJ1-2; 8 nucleotides match TRBD1. The CDR3 spans 13 residues. Germline V gene sequence: CDR1 MNHNY, CDR2 SVGAGI (reference sequence). V shed 6 bases and J 6 bases; nucleotides not matched to a gene: 6. CDR3 DNA: TGTGCCAGCAGAAGGGGGACAGGCGATGGCTACACCTTC. It encodes CASRRGTGDGYTF.

The chain has TRBV7-2 and TRBJ1-5; D gene ambiguous. V was shortened by 8 bases and J by 0 bases, with 14 bases between the two germline ends. Per the germline V gene, CDR1 is SGHTA and CDR2 is FQGNSA. CDR3 length: 15 residues. CDR3 DNA: TGTGCCAGCGCCTCGGCGGGCTATAGCAATCAGCCCCAGCATTTT. Amino acid sequence: CASASAGYSNQPQHF.